A single sample gave rise to the 5 T cell receptor beta chains below, sequenced in a study of HIV-infected patients and healthy controls. Using its own MiXCR run on the 5' RACE reads, TCRdb lists one record per CDR3 protein. There are roughly 68,000 distinct CDR3 sequences in the sample; roughly 21% occur only once, and 1.4% lies in the top ten. The sequencing input was CD4+ T cells from blood. These receptors originate from a human donor in good health.

V usage is TRBV20-1 and J usage is TRBJ1-4; no definite D call. Looked up from germline, CDR1 is DFQATT and CDR2 is SNEGSKA (reference sequence). Between the trimmed V and J ends, which lost 1 base and 0 bases, there was a span of 6 bases. This CDR3 spans 14 amino acids. The CDR3 bases are TGCAGTGCTAGAGTCGGAACAACTAATGAAAAACTGTTTTTT. Translation: CSARVGTTNEKLFF.

As for this clonotype: At one boundary the junction diverges from the germline segment, which might be a read error. V gene TRBV7-7 combines with J gene TRBJ2-5, with D unclear. This CDR3 is built from 13 residues. CDR1 and CDR2 (germline): SSHAT, FNYEAQ (reference sequence). The CDR3 region has the DNA TGTGCTAGCAGCTTAGTAGCTGCCGAGACCCAGTACTTC. It encodes CASSLVAAETQYF.

CDR3 sequence reads: CASSIAGGRGTSYEQYF. In nucleotides, the CDR3 is TGTGCCAGTAGTATAGCGGGGGGCAGGGGGACCTCCTACGAGCAGTACTTC. The V gene is TRBV19, the J gene TRBJ2-7, with D perhaps TRBD1 or TRBD2 (7 bases each). Germline values: CDR1 LNHDA, CDR2 SQIVND (reference sequence). The CDR3 contains 17 residues. The germline V and J ends were trimmed by 1 base and 0 bases, with 16 bases remaining between them.

This clonotype was detected a few times. The chain carries TRBV3-1 and TRBJ2-3; 9 bases align to TRBD2. The CDR3 is 15 amino acids. The germline CDR1 and CDR2 sequences are LGHDT and YNNKEL (reference sequence). The V gene end was trimmed by 8 bases and the J gene end by 0 bases; junction bases not matched to a gene: 6. The CDR3 sequence: CASALSGSSTDTQYF. The CDR3 coding sequence is TGTGCCAGCGCCCTTAGCGGGAGCAGCACAGATACGCAGTATTTT.

The rearrangement uses TRBV7-9 and TRBJ2-1; perhaps TRBD1 as D (6 bases). CDR1 is SEHNR, CDR2 FQNEAQ, per germline (reference sequence). The length of the CDR3 is 14 residues. Trimming shortened V by 10 bases and J by 9 bases, and 22 bases separated the two germline ends. For the CDR3, the DNA is TGTGCCACCCCGTTAGGGGACACGGTCAGTGAGCAGTTCTTC. The encoded protein is CATPLGDTVSEQFF. The entire variable domain, with the rest obtained from reference TRBV7-9 and TRBJ2-1, is as follows: DTGVSQNPRHKITKRGQNVTFRCDPISEHNRLYWYRQTLGQGPEFLTYFQNEAQLEKSRLLSDRFSAERPKGSFSTLEIQRTEQGDSAMYLCATPLGDTVSEQFFGPGTRLTVL.